The 27 T cell receptor beta chains below were found in one sample sequenced in a study of CXCR3-negative and CXCR3-positive naive CD8 T cells. Study results and limitations: In CXCR3-positive naive cells, the TRB CDR3s were more hydrophobic than in CXCR3-negative naive cells.

Their antigens are not known. Carrying UMI labels, the TRB cDNA libraries were prepared through 5' RACE. From its re-call of the 5' RACE reads, TCRdb lists each CDR3 protein once, without DNA. The sample totals tens of thousands of distinct CDR3 sequences. The specimen was naive CXCR3+ CD8+ T cells from blood. Subset defined: CD45RO-CCR7+CD27+CD95- naive CD8+ T cells expressing CXCR3 (TNR3+). The receptors stem from a human donor in good health. Some clones in this sample may be carry-over from other donors' samples.

The chain carries TRBV23-1 and TRBJ2-3; TCRdb's D call, TRBD1, is unchecked because there is no DNA. TRBV23-1 is an ORF for which the function is uncertain. CDR3 length equals 17 residues. CDR3 in amino acids: CASSQSDSTWATDTQYF.

The chain uses TRBV28 and TRBJ1-5; as DNA is missing, the TRBD1 call by TCRdb cannot be tested. From germline, CDR1 is MDHEN and CDR2 SYDVKM. The CDR3 totals 16 residues. The CDR3 loop is CASSAPGRGSNQPQHF.

The V call is TRBV19, the J call TRBJ2-1; TCRdb's D call, TRBD2, is unchecked because there is no DNA. CDR3 length equals 14 residues. Per the germline V gene, CDR1 is LNHDA and CDR2 is SQIVND (reference sequence). This CDR3 reads CASAYSGGNNEQFF.

This chain connects TRBV4-1 to TRBJ2-1. CDR1 MGHRA and CDR2 YSYEKL come from the germline V gene. The CDR3 runs 14 residues. The chain's CDR3 is CASSQGRSRNEQFF.

The chain is built from TRBV12-3 or TRBV12-4 and TRBJ2-7; TCRdb outputs TRBD1, but without DNA this stays unchecked. CDR3 length: 14 amino acids. The CDR3 loop is CASSWGTGNYEQYF.

The CDR3 is CASSQEGINGELFF. This chain uses TRBV14 with TRBJ2-2. Germline V gives CDR1 SGHDN, CDR2 FVKESK. This CDR3 has 14 amino acids.

The chain uses TRBV13 and TRBJ2-1; with no DNA, the TCRdb D assignment of TRBD2 cannot be verified. This CDR3 comprises 12 residues. Per the germline V gene, CDR1 is PRHDT and CDR2 is FYEKMQ (reference sequence). The CDR3 region is CASGRLGNEQFF.

The J gene is TRBJ2-3, the V gene TRBV18; TCRdb returns TRBD2, unconfirmable since there is no DNA. This CDR3 has 17 residues. Germline CDR1 is KGHSH and CDR2 is LQKENI. This chain's CDR3 is CASSPPDSGGLTDTQYF.

The J gene is TRBJ2-5, the V gene TRBV12-3 or TRBV12-4. CDR3 length: 14 amino acids. The CDR3 sequence is CASSFSLAEETQYF.

The genes are TRBV9 and TRBJ2-1; without DNA, the TCRdb call of TRBD1 cannot be checked. The length of the CDR3 is 15 residues. Germline V CDR1 and CDR2: SGDLS, YYNGEE. CDR3 residues: CASSVGRGDYNEQFF.

The V call is TRBV28, the J call TRBJ2-7. There are 16 residues in the CDR3. Germline V gives CDR1 MDHEN, CDR2 SYDVKM. CDR3 amino acids: CASSLVGSLIPYEQYF.

The chain recombines TRBV7-8 with TRBJ1-5. CDR1 and CDR2 from the germline V gene are SGHVS and FQNEAQ. The CDR3 runs 15 residues. CDR3 in amino acids: CASSFYPGTNQPQHF. The whole variable domain, filled in from reference TRBV7-8 and TRBJ1-5, reads GAGVSQSPRYKVAKRGQDVALRCDPISGHVSLFWYQQALGQGPEFLTYFQNEAQLDKSGLPSDRFFAERPEGSVSTLKIQRTQQEDSAVYLCASSFYPGTNQPQHFGDGTRLSIL.

The chain combines TRBV14 with TRBJ2-6. The CDR3 totals 15 residues. Germline CDR1 SGHDN, CDR2 FVKESK. This CDR3 is CASSLLDSGANVLTF.

The chain joins TRBV28 to TRBJ2-5; TCRdb's assignment of TRBD1 cannot be checked, as there is no DNA. Looked up from germline, CDR1 is MDHEN and CDR2 is SYDVKM. This CDR3 region has 14 residues. CDR3 sequence reads: CASSFTPRGETQYF.

The chain uses TRBV14 and TRBJ2-3. Germline CDR1 reads SGHDN; CDR2 reads FVKESK. This CDR3 is 12 amino acids long. CDR3 sequence: CASSPGSDTQYF.

The chain has TRBV2 and TRBJ2-1. CDR3 length: 13 amino acids. Germline V CDR1 and CDR2: SNHLY, FYNNEI. CDR3 sequence: CASSDSSYNEQFF.

The V call is TRBV7-3, the J call TRBJ2-1. The CDR3 has 15 amino acids. CDR1 and CDR2 from the germline V gene are SGHTA and FQGTGA. The CDR3 sequence is CASSWTGSSYNEQFF.

The chain recombines TRBV11-2 with TRBJ2-1. Germline V lookup: CDR1 SGHAT, CDR2 FQNNGV. The CDR3 consists of 16 residues. Here the CDR3 reads CASSLDRGSSYNEQFF.

This chain uses TRBV28 with TRBJ2-7; as DNA is missing, the TRBD1 call by TCRdb cannot be tested. The CDR3 totals 16 residues. CDR1 is MDHEN, CDR2 SYDVKM, per germline. This chain's CDR3 is CATQKGERGPYYEQYF. The whole variable domain, filled in from reference TRBV28 and TRBJ2-7, reads DVKVTQSSRYLVKRTGEKVFLECVQDMDHENMFWYRQDPGLGLRLIYFSYDVKMKEKGDIPEGYSVSREKKERFSLILESASTNQTSMYLCATQKGERGPYYEQYFGPGTRLTVT.

The chain combines TRBV6-5 with TRBJ2-6; TCRdb's D gene call, TRBD2, goes unchecked for lack of DNA. In germline, CDR1 is MNHEY, CDR2 SVGAGI. This CDR3 is 18 amino acids long. CDR3 residues: CASSLQSGALSGANVLTF.

J is TRBJ2-1 and V is TRBV5-5. Per germline, CDR1 SGHKS and CDR2 YYEKEE (reference sequence). The CDR3 is made up of 13 amino acids. The CDR3 region is CASSIQTANEQFF.

The genes are TRBV19 and TRBJ2-7. Per the germline V gene, CDR1 is LNHDA and CDR2 is SQIVND (reference sequence). The CDR3 covers 13 residues. CDR3 sequence reads: CASSTFVGYEQYF.

The chain combines TRBV12-3 or TRBV12-4 with TRBJ2-7; TCRdb selects TRBD1, and the lack of DNA leaves this call unchecked. There are 14 residues in the CDR3. CDR3 loop: CASSSPGTASEQYF.

V is TRBV29-1 and J is TRBJ2-1; the D call of TRBD1 rests on TCRdb alone, since no DNA is present to check it. CDR3 length: 15 amino acids. Per the germline V gene, CDR1 is SQVTM and CDR2 is ANQGSEA. CDR3 in amino acids: CSVEDDREVSNEQFF.

V is TRBV5-5 and J is TRBJ2-7; the D call from TCRdb, TRBD2, cannot be confirmed without DNA. The germline CDR1 and CDR2 sequences are SGHKS and YYEKEE (reference sequence). The CDR3 is 15 amino acids. The CDR3 loop is CASSSRPSGPYGQYF.

The chain carries TRBV4-3 and TRBJ2-7; the TRBD1 assignment by TCRdb is unverifiable without DNA. This CDR3 comprises 13 residues. Germline loops: CDR1 LGHNA, CDR2 YSLEER. This chain's CDR3 is CASSHPGAGEQYF.

The J gene is TRBJ1-2, the V gene TRBV12-3 or TRBV12-4; the TRBD1 assignment by TCRdb is unverifiable without DNA. This CDR3 spans 13 amino acids. Here the CDR3 reads CASSFGTGRGYTF.